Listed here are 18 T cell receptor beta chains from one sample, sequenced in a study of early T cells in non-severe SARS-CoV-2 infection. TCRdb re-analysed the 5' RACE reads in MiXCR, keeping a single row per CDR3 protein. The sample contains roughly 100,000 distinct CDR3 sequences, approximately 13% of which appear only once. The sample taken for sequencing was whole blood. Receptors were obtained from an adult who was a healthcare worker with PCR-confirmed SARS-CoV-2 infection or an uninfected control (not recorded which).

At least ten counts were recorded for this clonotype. CDR3 loop: CASSPGRSSAYEQYF. CDR3 DNA sequence: TGTGCCAGCTCACCAGGTCGGTCAAGCGCCTACGAGCAGTACTTC. The chain employs TRBV18 and TRBJ2-7; no definite D call. Germline V lookup: CDR1 KGHSH, CDR2 LQKENI. V shed 2 bases and J shed 2 bases, with 13 bases lying between them. CDR3 length: 15 residues.

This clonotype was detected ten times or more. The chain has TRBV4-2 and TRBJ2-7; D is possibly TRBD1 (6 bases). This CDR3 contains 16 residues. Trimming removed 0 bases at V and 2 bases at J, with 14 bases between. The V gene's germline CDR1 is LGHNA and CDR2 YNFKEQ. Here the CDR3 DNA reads TGTGCCAGCAGCCAAGAAAGGGACACACCTACCTACGAGCAGTACTTC. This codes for CASSQERDTPTYEQYF.

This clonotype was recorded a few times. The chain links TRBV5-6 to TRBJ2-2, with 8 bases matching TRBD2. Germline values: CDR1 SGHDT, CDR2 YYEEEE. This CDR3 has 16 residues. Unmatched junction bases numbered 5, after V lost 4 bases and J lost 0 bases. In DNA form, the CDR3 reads TGTGCCAGCAGCCCAGAGACTAGCGCGAACACCGGGGAGCTGTTTTTT. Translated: CASSPETSANTGELFF.

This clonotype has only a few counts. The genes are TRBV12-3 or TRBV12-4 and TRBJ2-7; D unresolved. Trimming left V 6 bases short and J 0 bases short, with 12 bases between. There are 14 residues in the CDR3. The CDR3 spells CASSRRMSSYEQYF. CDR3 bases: TGTGCCAGCAGCCGGCGGATGAGCTCCTACGAGCAGTACTTC.

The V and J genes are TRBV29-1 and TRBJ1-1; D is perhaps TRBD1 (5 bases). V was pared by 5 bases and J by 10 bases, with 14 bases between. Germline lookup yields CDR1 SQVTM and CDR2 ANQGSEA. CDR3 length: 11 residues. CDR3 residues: CSVKGPQGAFF. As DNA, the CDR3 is TGCAGCGTTAAAGGGCCCCAGGGAGCTTTCTTT.

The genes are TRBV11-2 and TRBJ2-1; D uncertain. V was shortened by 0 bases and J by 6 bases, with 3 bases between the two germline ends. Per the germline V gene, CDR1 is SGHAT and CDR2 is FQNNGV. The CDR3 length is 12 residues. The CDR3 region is CASSLDPNEQFF. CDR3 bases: TGTGCCAGCAGCTTAGATCCCAATGAGCAGTTCTTC.

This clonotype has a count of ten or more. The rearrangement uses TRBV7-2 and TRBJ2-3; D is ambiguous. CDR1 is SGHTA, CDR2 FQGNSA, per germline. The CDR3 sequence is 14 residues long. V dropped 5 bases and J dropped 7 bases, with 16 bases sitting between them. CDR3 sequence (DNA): TGTGCCAGCAGCCCGGATGCCCCAAGCCATACGCAGTATTTT. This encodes CASSPDAPSHTQYF.

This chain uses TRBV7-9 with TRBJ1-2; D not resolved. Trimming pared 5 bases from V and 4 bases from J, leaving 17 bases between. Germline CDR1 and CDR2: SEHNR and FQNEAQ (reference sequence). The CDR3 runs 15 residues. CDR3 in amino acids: CASSPDKGAGYGYTF. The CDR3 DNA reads TGTGCCAGCAGCCCAGACAAGGGTGCGGGCTATGGCTACACCTTC.

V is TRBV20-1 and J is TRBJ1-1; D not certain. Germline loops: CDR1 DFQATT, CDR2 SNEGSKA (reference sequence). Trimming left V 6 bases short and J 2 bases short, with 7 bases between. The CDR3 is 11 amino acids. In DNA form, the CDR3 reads TGCAGTGCCGCTCTAAACACTGAAGCTTTCTTT. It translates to CSAALNTEAFF.

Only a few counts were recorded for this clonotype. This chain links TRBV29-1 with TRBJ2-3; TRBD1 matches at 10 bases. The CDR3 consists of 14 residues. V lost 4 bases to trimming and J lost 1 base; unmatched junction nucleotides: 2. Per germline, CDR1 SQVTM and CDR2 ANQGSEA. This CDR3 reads CSVVGTGGTDTQYF. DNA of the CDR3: TGCAGCGTTGTAGGGACAGGGGGCACAGATACGCAGTATTTT.

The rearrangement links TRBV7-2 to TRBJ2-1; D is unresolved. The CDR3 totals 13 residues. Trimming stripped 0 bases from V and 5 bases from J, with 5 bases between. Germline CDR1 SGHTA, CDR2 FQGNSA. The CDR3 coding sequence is TGTGCCAGCAGCTTAGCCCCCGACAATGAGCAGTTCTTC. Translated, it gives CASSLAPDNEQFF. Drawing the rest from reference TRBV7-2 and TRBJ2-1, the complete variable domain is GAGVSQSPSNKVTEKGKDVELRCDPISGHTALYWYRQSLGQGLEFLIYFQGNSAPDKSGLPSDRFSAERTGGSVSTLTIQRTQQEDSAVYLCASSLAPDNEQFFGPGTRLTVL.

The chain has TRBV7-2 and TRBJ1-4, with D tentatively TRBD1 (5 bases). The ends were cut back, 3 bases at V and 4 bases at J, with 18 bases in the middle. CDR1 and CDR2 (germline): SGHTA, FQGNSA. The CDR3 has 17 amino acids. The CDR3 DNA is TGTGCCAGCAGCTTGGGACCAGGGACCGGCGTTAATGAAAAACTGTTTTTT. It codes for CASSLGPGTGVNEKLFF.

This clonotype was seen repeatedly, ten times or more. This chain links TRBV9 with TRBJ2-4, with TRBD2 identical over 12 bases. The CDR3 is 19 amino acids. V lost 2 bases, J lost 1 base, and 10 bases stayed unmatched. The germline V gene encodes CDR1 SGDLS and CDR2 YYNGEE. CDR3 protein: CASSVRTSGARRAKNIQYF. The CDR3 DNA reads TGTGCCAGCAGCGTCCGGACTAGCGGGGCGAGGAGGGCCAAAAACATTCAGTACTTC.

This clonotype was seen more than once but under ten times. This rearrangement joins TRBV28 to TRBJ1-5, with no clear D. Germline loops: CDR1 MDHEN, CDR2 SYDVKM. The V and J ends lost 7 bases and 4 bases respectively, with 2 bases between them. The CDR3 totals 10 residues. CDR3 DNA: TGTGCCAGCAATAATCAGCCCCAGCATTTT. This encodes CASNNQPQHF.

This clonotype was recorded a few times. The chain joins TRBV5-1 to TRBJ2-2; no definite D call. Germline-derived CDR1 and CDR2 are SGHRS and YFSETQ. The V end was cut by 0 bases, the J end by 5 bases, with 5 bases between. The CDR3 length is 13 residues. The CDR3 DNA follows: TGCGCCAGCAGCTTGGGAGTGACCGGGGAGCTGTTTTTT. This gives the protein CASSLGVTGELFF.

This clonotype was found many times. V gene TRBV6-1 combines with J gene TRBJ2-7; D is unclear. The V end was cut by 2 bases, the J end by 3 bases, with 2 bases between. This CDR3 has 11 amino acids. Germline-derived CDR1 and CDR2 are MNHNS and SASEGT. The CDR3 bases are TGTGCCAGCAGTGAAATCTACGAGCAGTACTTC. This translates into CASSEIYEQYF.

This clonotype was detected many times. CDR3 nucleotide sequence: TGTGCCAGCAGTTACCAACGGACAGATAAAAGCTCCTACAATGAGCAGTTCTTC. This gives the protein CASSYQRTDKSSYNEQFF. The V gene is TRBV6-2 or TRBV6-3, the J gene TRBJ2-1, with a tentative D call TRBD1 (6 bases). V was cut by 2 bases and J by 0 bases, with 17 bases left in between. The CDR3 contains 18 residues. Germline V lookup: CDR1 MNHEY, CDR2 SVGEGT.

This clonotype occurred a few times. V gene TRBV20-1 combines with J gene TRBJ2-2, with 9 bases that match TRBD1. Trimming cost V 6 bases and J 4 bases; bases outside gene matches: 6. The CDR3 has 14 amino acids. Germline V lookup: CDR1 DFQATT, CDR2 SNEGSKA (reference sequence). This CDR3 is CSADSTGGTGELFF. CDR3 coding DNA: TGCAGTGCGGATTCGACAGGGGGCACCGGGGAGCTGTTTTTT.